The 26 T cell receptor beta chains below were found in one sample sequenced in a study of regulatory T cells in long-lasting Graves disease. Time point of the sample: persistent/refractory GD, antithyroid drugs over 5 years with positive TRAb. The TCR library was prepared using RNA isolated from PBMCs. Arm-PCR of CDR3 regions and iRepertoire HTBI primers were used to build TCR beta libraries. TCRdb re-analysed the multiplex PCR reads in MiXCR, keeping a single row per CDR3 protein. The table records about 450,000 distinct CDR3 sequences, 23% of them present only once. Specimen: peripheral blood mononuclear cells (PBMCs), collected when the disease was refractory, from a patient treated with antithyroid drugs. These receptors were obtained from a female donor with Graves disease.

This clonotype has a count of ten or more. The J gene is TRBJ2-2, the V gene TRBV19; TRBD1 matches at 7 bases. V lost 7 bases and J lost 7; bases outside the gene matches: 9. Per germline, CDR1 LNHDA and CDR2 SQIVND (reference sequence). CDR3 length equals 14 residues. The CDR3 loop reads CASTHSTGRGELFF. For the CDR3, the DNA is TGTGCCAGTACCCACTCGACAGGGCGCGGGGAGCTGTTTTTT.

The rearrangement uses TRBV13 and TRBJ1-1, with D maybe TRBD1 (6 bases). CDR1 PRHDT and CDR2 FYEKMQ come from the germline V gene (reference sequence). The CDR3 contains 15 residues. Trimming left V 5 bases short and J 4 bases short, with 17 bases between. CDR3: CASSPWTDGTTEAFF. The CDR3 DNA follows: TGTGCCAGCAGCCCTTGGACAGACGGGACCACTGAAGCTTTCTTT.

CDR3 coding DNA: TGCAGCGTTGACACAGGGGGCCCTAATGAAAAACTGTTTTTT. Encoded protein: CSVDTGGPNEKLFF. This chain links TRBV29-1 with TRBJ1-4; TRBD1 agrees at 9 bases. The junction had 2 bases not matched to a gene; V was cut back by 3 bases and J by 3 bases. CDR1 and CDR2 (germline): SQVTM, ANQGSEA. This CDR3 has 14 residues.

V gene TRBV28 combines with J gene TRBJ2-5; possible D gene TRBD1, 7 bases. This CDR3 spans 15 amino acids. Germline V lookup: CDR1 MDHEN, CDR2 SYDVKM. Trimming shortened V by 5 bases and J by 8 bases, and 21 bases separated the two germline ends. The CDR3 loop reads CASSPQGGVLGTQYF. The CDR3 coding sequence is TGTGCCAGCAGTCCGCAGGGGGGCGTTTTGGGAACCCAGTACTTC.

The V and J genes are TRBV25-1 and TRBJ2-4; D gene unclear. This CDR3 spans 12 amino acids. Germline V gene lookup returns CDR1 MGHDK and CDR2 SYGVNS. The V end was cut by 0 bases, the J end by 8 bases, with 5 bases between. The CDR3 here is CASSEYGDIQYF. In DNA form, the CDR3 reads TGTGCCAGCAGTGAATATGGGGACATTCAGTACTTC.

This clonotype has just a few counts. The genes are TRBV6-2 or TRBV6-3 and TRBJ1-1; D gene unclear. Trimming took off 0 bases at V and 6 bases at J, with 11 bases between the two ends. The CDR3 extends over 14 amino acids. Germline V gene lookup returns CDR1 MNHEY and CDR2 SVGEGT. CDR3 nucleotide sequence: TGTGCCAGCAGTTACTCGAGTATCGCCCCTGAAGCTTTCTTT. Its translation: CASSYSSIAPEAFF.

The chain employs TRBV7-6 and TRBJ2-5; TRBD1 matches at 8 bases. The germline gives CDR1 SGHVS, CDR2 FNYEAQ. Losses at the gene ends were 5 bases for V and 5 bases for J; bases not matched to a gene: 13. This CDR3 has 16 amino acids. The CDR3 nucleotides read TGTGCCAGCAGCCTGAAGAGTCAGGGGGCTTGGGAGACCCAGTACTTC. Translation: CASSLKSQGAWETQYF.

This clonotype was seen only a few times. The V and J genes are TRBV29-1 and TRBJ2-5, with D unclear. V dropped 2 bases and J dropped 2 bases, with 3 bases sitting between them. The CDR3 contains 11 residues. The germline CDR1 and CDR2 sequences are SQVTM and ANQGSEA. CDR3 in amino acids: CSVEPQETQYF. CDR3 sequence (DNA): TGCAGCGTTGAACCTCAAGAGACCCAGTACTTC.

V and J are TRBV7-2 and TRBJ1-3, with TRBD1 identical over 8 bases. Trimming took 5 bases from V and 1 from J; bases not matched to a gene: 13. This CDR3 spans 18 amino acids. Germline V gene sequence: CDR1 SGHTA, CDR2 FQGNSA. This chain's CDR3 is CASSPTGTGLSSGNTIYF. Written as DNA, the CDR3 is TGTGCCAGCAGCCCAACCGGGACAGGCCTTTCTTCTGGAAACACCATATATTTT.

This chain links TRBV29-1 with TRBJ1-1; no firm D call. The length of the CDR3 is 12 residues. Germline CDR1 reads SQVTM; CDR2 reads ANQGSEA. Trimming left V 3 bases short and J 3 bases short, with 8 bases between. The CDR3 sequence: CSVDGYYTEAFF. The CDR3 DNA sequence: TGCAGCGTTGATGGGTATTACACTGAAGCTTTCTTT.

In its sample, this clonotype was seen many times. The chain couples TRBV7-2 to TRBJ2-5; D may match TRBD1 or TRBD2 (5 bases each). Germline CDR1 is SGHTA and CDR2 is FQGNSA. V lost 6 bases to trimming and J lost 1 base, with 15 bases between them. The CDR3 covers 15 residues. CDR3 sequence (DNA): TGTGCCAGCAGGGAGGACACAAGCCGCCAAGAGACCCAGTACTTC. Its protein is CASREDTSRQETQYF.

There are a few counts of this clonotype. This chain links TRBV19 with TRBJ2-7; 7 bases are a match to TRBD2. The ends lost 4 bases at V and 6 bases at J; junction bases unmatched: 12. From germline, CDR1 is LNHDA and CDR2 SQIVND (reference sequence). This CDR3 contains 15 residues. The CDR3 sequence: CASSTGRALSSEQYF. As DNA, the CDR3 is TGTGCCAGTAGTACAGGGAGGGCCCTCAGTAGCGAGCAGTACTTC.

This clonotype was detected ten times or more. The CDR3 DNA reads TGTGCCAGCTCACCACCATGGGGGGCTAACTATGGCTACACCTTC. Residues: CASSPPWGANYGYTF. V usage is TRBV18 and J usage is TRBJ1-2; D perhaps matches TRBD1 (5 bases). This CDR3 comprises 15 residues. From germline, CDR1 is KGHSH and CDR2 LQKENI. The germline V and J ends were trimmed by 0 bases and 0 bases, with 8 bases remaining between them.

Comments on this clonotype: No conserved phenylalanine or tryptophan ends this CDR3, so it is likely a read error. The chain combines TRBV16 with TRBJ2-5; 7 nucleotides align to TRBD1. The CDR3 has 18 amino acids. V gave up 2 bases and J gave up 9 bases; unmatched junction bases: 21. Germline V lookup: CDR1 KGHSY, CDR2 FQNENV. The CDR3, as DNA: TGTGCCAGCAGCCAAAATCCGTGGGACAGCCACGCCGTGGTGGCCCAGTACCTC. Protein sequence: CASSQNPWDSHAVVAQYL.

The chain couples TRBV19 to TRBJ2-4, with D unresolved. Per the germline V gene, CDR1 is LNHDA and CDR2 is SQIVND (reference sequence). V dropped 9 bases and J dropped 3 bases, with 12 bases sitting between them. This CDR3 has 13 amino acids. The CDR3 sequence: CARRTVNKNIQYF. As DNA, the CDR3 is TGTGCCAGGAGGACGGTAAACAAAAACATTCAGTACTTC. Combining the CDR3 with reference TRBV19 and TRBJ2-4 gives the whole variable domain DGGITQSPKYLFRKEGQNVTLSCEQNLNHDAMYWYRQDPGQGLRLIYYSQIVNDFQKGDIAEGYSVSREKKESFPLTVTSAQKNPTAFYLCARRTVNKNIQYFGAGTRLSVL.

Only a few counts were recorded for this clonotype. V usage is TRBV7-2 and J usage is TRBJ1-1; no clear D. The CDR3 contains 12 residues. V lost 5 bases, J lost 5 bases, and 9 bases lay in between. Germline assignment: CDR1 SGHTA and CDR2 FQGNSA. The DNA of the CDR3 is TGTGCCAGCAGCGAAGGAATAACTGAAGCTTTCTTT. Amino acids: CASSEGITEAFF.

As regards this clonotype: This sequence may be a read error, since a much larger clone differs from it by one base. The CDR3 protein is CASRGLTRTKAFF. The CDR3 DNA reads TGTGCCAGCAGAGGACTGACAAGAACTAAAGCTTTCTTT. V is TRBV2 and J is TRBJ1-1; D is unclear. Germline-derived CDR1 and CDR2 are SNHLY and FYNNEI. The CDR3 loop spans 13 amino acids. Trimming took 6 bases from V and 9 from J, leaving 17 bases between them.

This clonotype came up many times. The rearrangement uses TRBV30 and TRBJ1-2; D ambiguous. Trimming left V 4 bases short and J 8 bases short, with 11 bases between. The CDR3 has 11 amino acids. The germline CDR1 and CDR2 sequences are GTSNPN and SVGIG (reference sequence). CDR3 in amino acids: CAWTPGRGYTF. The CDR3 DNA is TGTGCCTGGACTCCCGGGAGAGGCTACACCTTC.

This chain links TRBV2 with TRBJ1-6; D remains unclear. The V and J ends lost 0 bases and 7 bases respectively, with 16 bases between them. The CDR3 runs 17 residues. Germline CDR1 and CDR2: SNHLY and FYNNEI. CDR3: CASSEAEADLGNSPLHF. CDR3 bases: TGTGCCAGCAGTGAAGCTGAGGCGGACCTAGGGAATTCACCCCTCCACTTT.

This clonotype was found a few times. The chain joins TRBV19 to TRBJ1-5, with D possibly being TRBD1 (6 bases). Deletions cut 6 bases from V and 4 bases from J, with 19 bases between. The germline V gene has CDR1 LNHDA and CDR2 SQIVND (reference sequence). CDR3 length: 16 residues. The CDR3 reads CASSIFYRAGNQPQHF. CDR3 sequence (DNA): TGTGCCAGTAGCATTTTTTACAGGGCTGGAAATCAGCCCCAGCATTTT.

J is TRBJ2-7 and V is TRBV14; D gene uncertain. The CDR3 loop spans 13 amino acids. Germline V gives CDR1 SGHDN, CDR2 FVKESK. The ends were cut back, 2 bases at V and 7 bases at J, with 12 bases in the middle. Written as DNA, the CDR3 is TGTGCCAGCAGCCAAACTCCCTTTGGGGAGCAGTACTTC. This codes for CASSQTPFGEQYF.

There are many counts of this clonotype. V gene TRBV12-3 or TRBV12-4 combines with J gene TRBJ1-2; D is possibly TRBD1 (5 bases). This CDR3 is built from 15 residues. Between the trimmed V and J ends, which lost 6 bases and 5 bases, there was a span of 19 bases. This CDR3 reads CASSPWPIQGYGYTF. The CDR3 coding sequence is TGTGCCAGCAGCCCCTGGCCTATCCAGGGATATGGCTACACCTTC.

V and J are TRBV6-5 and TRBJ2-2, with 9 bases fitting TRBD1. V was clipped by 2 bases and J by 7 bases; unmatched bases: 5. The CDR3 covers 15 residues. Germline V lookup: CDR1 MNHEY, CDR2 SVGAGI. The CDR3 spells CASSYRTGAFGELFF. CDR3 nucleotide sequence: TGTGCCAGCAGTTACAGGACAGGGGCATTCGGGGAGCTGTTTTTT.

This clonotype was seen many times. The chain combines TRBV28 with TRBJ2-1; D may be TRBD1 (6 bases). This CDR3 has 14 amino acids. V dropped 3 bases and J dropped 9 bases, with 15 bases sitting between them. Germline CDR1 MDHEN, CDR2 SYDVKM. CDR3 protein: CASSLLQGKGEQFF. The CDR3 DNA reads TGTGCCAGCAGTTTGCTGCAGGGGAAGGGTGAGCAGTTCTTC. The full variable domain, with the rest looked up from reference TRBV28 and TRBJ2-1, is DVKVTQSSRYLVKRTGEKVFLECVQDMDHENMFWYRQDPGLGLRLIYFSYDVKMKEKGDIPEGYSVSREKKERFSLILESASTNQTSMYLCASSLLQGKGEQFFGPGTRLTVL.

This rearrangement joins TRBV28 to TRBJ1-5; TRBD1 might be the D (5 bases). CDR3 size: 13 residues. With 8 bases removed from V and 6 bases from J, the gap between germline ends came to 14 bases. The germline gives CDR1 MDHEN, CDR2 SYDVKM. The CDR3 reads CASGRDGLQPQHF. As DNA, the CDR3 is TGTGCCAGCGGCCGGGACGGCCTTCAGCCCCAGCATTTT. Combining the CDR3 with reference TRBV28 and TRBJ1-5 gives the whole variable domain DVKVTQSSRYLVKRTGEKVFLECVQDMDHENMFWYRQDPGLGLRLIYFSYDVKMKEKGDIPEGYSVSREKKERFSLILESASTNQTSMYLCASGRDGLQPQHFGDGTRLSIL.

Points on this clonotype: A single base separates this from a much larger clone, so it may be a read error. V gene TRBV15 combines with J gene TRBJ1-2; D perhaps matches TRBD1 (6 bases). The V gene lost 3 bases and the J gene lost 8 bases, with 10 bases spanning the gap. The CDR3 totals 12 residues. The germline V gene has CDR1 LNHNV and CDR2 YYDKDF (reference sequence). This CDR3 reads CATSSEGGGYTF. CDR3 nucleotides: TGTGCCACCAGCAGCGAGGGGGGCGGCTACACCTTC.